These 14 T cell receptor beta chains share one sample of origin, sequenced in a study of blood T cell repertoires in COVID-19. The assay was immunoSEQ multiplex PCR, and TCRdb's table has in-frame clones only and misses some. The top ten clones hold 1.5% to 2% of a sample with roughly 250,000 clones, around 86% of them seen once. The specimen was PBMCs or T cells enriched from blood (not recorded which). These receptors came from a woman aged 45 to 65 who had recovered from COVID-19.

The genes are TRBV7-6 and TRBJ1-2; 9 nucleotides agree with TRBD1. The V segment lost 1 base and the J segment 6 bases; nucleotides outside the gene matches: 9. The germline CDR1 and CDR2 sequences are SGHVS and FNYEAQ. This CDR3 has 16 residues. CDR3 region: CASSLVWDRAFHGYTF. CDR3 DNA sequence: TGTGCCAGCAGCTTAGTGTGGGACAGGGCGTTTCATGGCTACACCTTC. Full variable domain (missing parts from reference TRBV7-6 and TRBJ1-2): GAGVSQSPRYKVTKRGQDVALRCDPISGHVSLYWYRQALGQGPEFLTYFNYEAQQDKSGLPNDRFSAERPEGSISTLTIQRTEQRDSAMYRCASSLVWDRAFHGYTFGSGTRLTVV.

V and J are TRBV30 and TRBJ1-1; a possible D gene is TRBD1 (5 bases). Germline CDR1 GTSNPN, CDR2 SVGIG (reference sequence). This CDR3 contains 11 residues. V shed 8 bases and J shed 2 bases, with 9 bases lying between them. Here the CDR3 DNA reads TGTGCCGTCGGGGGAAACACTGAAGCTTTCTTT. This codes for CAVGGNTEAFF.

This chain links TRBV7-2 with TRBJ2-7; 9 nucleotides match TRBD2. J gave up 0 bases and V 3 bases, and 3 bases lay outside the gene matches. CDR3 length equals 15 residues. Germline V CDR1 and CDR2: SGHTA, FQGNSA. In DNA, the CDR3 is TGTGCCAGCAGCTTTAGCGGGAGCAGCTCCTACGAGCAGTACTTC. Translating it yields CASSFSGSSSYEQYF.

The J gene is TRBJ2-1, the V gene TRBV10-3; 9 bases agree with TRBD1. The CDR3 covers 13 residues. Germline values: CDR1 ENHRY, CDR2 SYGVKD. V shed 7 bases, J shed 9 bases, and the junction held 7 bases outside the gene matches. This CDR3 reads CAIKGTGLSEQFF. The CDR3 coding sequence is TGTGCCATCAAAGGGACAGGGTTAAGTGAGCAGTTCTTC.

The chain is built from TRBV10-3 and TRBJ2-1, with 9 bases identical to TRBD1. The CDR3 has 14 residues. The J segment lost 7 bases and the V segment lost 5 bases, leaving 6 bases of the junction unmatched. Germline CDR1 is ENHRY and CDR2 is SYGVKD. CDR3 bases: TGTGCCATCAGTCCGGGACAGGGTGTAAATGAGCAGTTCTTC. This encodes CAISPGQGVNEQFF.

This clone occurred a few times. The J gene is TRBJ1-2, the V gene TRBV5-4; no clear D. Germline V lookup: CDR1 SGHNT, CDR2 YYREEE (reference sequence). Trimming left V 5 bases short and J 4 bases short, with 15 bases between. This CDR3 spans 14 amino acids. The CDR3 is CASSSKEGSYGYTF. The CDR3 coding sequence is TGTGCCAGCAGTTCCAAAGAGGGATCCTATGGCTACACCTTC.

The rearrangement uses TRBV9 and TRBJ2-3; 12 positions agree with TRBD2. The CDR3 spans 17 residues. Germline assignment: CDR1 SGDLS and CDR2 YYNGEE. J gave up 5 bases and V 4 bases, and 11 bases lay outside the gene matches. CDR3 nucleotide sequence: TGTGCCAGCAGCCCGACTAGCGGGAGTGGTATGGTAGATACGCAGTATTTT. This encodes CASSPTSGSGMVDTQYF.

The CDR3 reads CASSVLSGGPADTQYF. The CDR3 nucleotides are TGTGCCAGCAGCGTACTGTCGGGAGGGCCGGCAGATACGCAGTATTTT. The chain uses TRBV9 and TRBJ2-3; 8 positions agree with TRBD2. The CDR3 covers 16 residues. Germline V gene lookup returns CDR1 SGDLS and CDR2 YYNGEE. J lost 4 bases, V lost 1 base, and 8 bases had no gene match.

This chain links TRBV4-2 with TRBJ2-1; 8 positions agree with TRBD2. Germline CDR1 reads LGHNA; CDR2 reads YNFKEQ. The CDR3 has 15 amino acids. Trimming removed 3 bases from V and 0 bases from J; junction bases left unmatched: 1. In DNA form, the CDR3 reads TGTGCCAGCAGCCAGAGCGGGAGCTCCTACAATGAGCAGTTCTTC. It is translated as CASSQSGSSYNEQFF.

This chain links TRBV5-1 with TRBJ2-5, with D possibly being TRBD2 (5 bases). Germline V gene data show CDR1 as SGHRS and CDR2 as YFSETQ. The CDR3 runs to 14 residues. The ends were cut back, 4 bases at V and 4 bases at J, with 14 bases in the middle. CDR3 sequence (DNA): TGCGCCAGCAGCCGTCTTGTGGGAGCAGAGACCCAGTACTTC. This encodes CASSRLVGAETQYF.

The chain carries TRBV7-6 and TRBJ2-7; maybe TRBD2 (6 bases). This CDR3 has 16 amino acids. In germline, CDR1 is SGHVS, CDR2 FNYEAQ. V was shortened by 5 bases and J by 2 bases, with 19 bases between the two germline ends. The CDR3, as DNA: TGTGCCAGCAGCCCCCAGGGTGGGGGGAACACCTACGAGCAGTACTTC. Translation: CASSPQGGGNTYEQYF.

This clone was observed a handful of times. V gene TRBV20-1 combines with J gene TRBJ1-5; D is undetermined. With 3 bases removed from V and 8 bases from J, the gap between germline ends came to 14 bases. The CDR3 spans 13 residues. In germline, CDR1 is DFQATT, CDR2 SNEGSKA (reference sequence). The CDR3 nucleotides read TGCAGTGCTAGTCTCGTAGACCGGGAGCCCCAGCATTTT. Its translation: CSASLVDREPQHF.

Here the CDR3 DNA reads TGTGCCAGCAGCTTGGGGCATCGCGGGACGAGTCCCTACGAGCAGTACTTC. Protein product: CASSLGHRGTSPYEQYF. This chain connects TRBV5-5 to TRBJ2-7, with D perhaps matching TRBD2 (6 bases). V lost 0 bases to trimming and J lost 2 bases, with 18 bases between them. Germline V gene sequence: CDR1 SGHKS, CDR2 YYEKEE (reference sequence). This CDR3 is 17 amino acids long.

CDR3 DNA sequence: TGTGCCAGCAGTTATGGGAGGTCTGGAAACACCATATATTTT. Amino acid sequence: CASSYGRSGNTIYF. The rearrangement joins TRBV6-5 to TRBJ1-3; no clear D. Germline V CDR1 and CDR2: MNHEY, SVGAGI. Trimming pared 3 bases from V and 1 base from J, leaving 7 bases between. The CDR3 contains 14 residues.